The entry below gives a single T cell receptor (beta chain) sequence along with its context. The antigen is undetermined. V shed 5 bases and J 6 bases; nucleotides not matched to a gene: 3. Germline V gene lookup returns CDR1 SNHLY and CDR2 FYNNEI. The CDR3 extends over 12 amino acids. Some clones are missing from TCRdb's copy, which holds only in-frame ones; the method was immunoSEQ multiplex PCR. The table includes 100,000 to 150,000 clones, about nine tenths detected once. The data belong to a study of T cell responses to AZD1222 COVID-19 vaccine. Notes on the study in general: Vaccination with two AZD1222 doses was followed by a rise in Spike-specific TCR breadth and depth.

The rearrangement links TRBV2 to TRBJ1-1; 7 nucleotides align to TRBD1. The source is an adult in good health. Sequences were derived from peripheral blood, sampled on day 0 of MenACWY control vaccination. The CDR3 spells CASSIQGSEAFF. CDR3 DNA sequence: TGTGCCAGCAGTATACAGGGGTCTGAAGCTTTCTTT.